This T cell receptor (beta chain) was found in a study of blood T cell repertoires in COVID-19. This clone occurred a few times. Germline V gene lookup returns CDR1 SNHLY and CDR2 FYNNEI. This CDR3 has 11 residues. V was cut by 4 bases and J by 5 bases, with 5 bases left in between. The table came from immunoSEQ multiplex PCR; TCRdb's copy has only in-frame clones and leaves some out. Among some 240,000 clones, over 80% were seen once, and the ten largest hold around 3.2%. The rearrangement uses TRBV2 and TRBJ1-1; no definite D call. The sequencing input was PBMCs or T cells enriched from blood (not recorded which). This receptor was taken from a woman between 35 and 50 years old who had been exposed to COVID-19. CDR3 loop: CASSVLTEAFF. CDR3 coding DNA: TGTGCCAGCAGTGTACTGACTGAAGCTTTCTTT.